Included here is one T cell receptor beta chain sequence, with context. This record belongs to a study of OX40 agonist ivuxolimab in advanced cancers. Germline V gene sequence: CDR1 SGHKS, CDR2 YYEKEE (reference sequence). The CDR3 runs to 15 residues. V lost 4 bases and J lost 6; bases outside the gene matches: 9. Clones were sequenced by immunoSEQ multiplex PCR, and TCRdb holds only the in-frame ones, with some missing. The profile shows 15,000 to 20,000 clones, about four fifths of them singletons. The sequencing used CD4+ or CD8+ T cells sorted from blood, collected in a trial of the OX40 agonist ivuxolimab. The V and J genes are TRBV5-5 and TRBJ2-1; 8 bases fit TRBD2. This clonotype was obtained from an adult with an advanced solid tumor such as melanoma, head and neck, liver or kidney cancer. The CDR3 sequence is CASSPLSGSINEQFF. The DNA of the CDR3 is TGTGCCAGCAGCCCCTTGAGCGGGAGCATCAATGAGCAGTTCTTC.